The 27 T cell receptor beta chains listed next were all sequenced from one sample in a study of T cells expressing NK-cell markers. TCRdb reworked the 5' RACE reads into one entry per CDR3 protein, no DNA. Listed are 350,000 to 450,000 distinct CDR3 sequences; roughly 5.2% falls within the top ten. Sequencing was done on a sample of blood T cells: a sorted CD56 or NKG2C T cell subset, CD4+ or CD8+ T cells, or bulk PBMC T cells (not recorded which). The receptor set was obtained from a man aged 18-69 years in good health.

The rearrangement joins TRBV19 to TRBJ2-1. Germline assignment: CDR1 LNHDA and CDR2 SQIVND (reference sequence). CDR3 length equals 17 residues. CDR3 residues: CASSIGGQLTGRNEQFF.

The chain carries TRBV5-1 and TRBJ1-2. Germline lookup yields CDR1 SGHRS and CDR2 YFSETQ. The CDR3 length is 18 residues. The chain's CDR3 is CASSLSAYSGRKNYGYTF. The entire variable domain, with the rest obtained from reference TRBV5-1 and TRBJ1-2, is as follows: KAGVTQTPRYLIKTRGQQVTLSCSPISGHRSVSWYQQTPGQGLQFLFEYFSETQRNKGNFPGRFSGRQFSNSRSEMNVSTLELGDSALYLCASSLSAYSGRKNYGYTFGSGTRLTVV.

The chain links TRBV18 to TRBJ2-5; there is no DNA to check the TCRdb D call of TRBD1. The germline V gene has CDR1 KGHSH and CDR2 LQKENI. The CDR3 loop spans 14 amino acids. CDR3 sequence reads: CASSPLGRGETQYF.

V and J are TRBV2 and TRBJ1-2; TCRdb's assignment of TRBD1 cannot be checked, as there is no DNA. Germline V gene sequence: CDR1 SNHLY, CDR2 FYNNEI. The CDR3 totals 15 residues. CDR3 region: CASTKTGITKYGYTF.

The J gene is TRBJ2-1, the V gene TRBV7-3; TCRdb's D call of TRBD2 is untestable without DNA. From germline, CDR1 is SGHTA and CDR2 FQGTGA. The length of the CDR3 is 16 residues. The CDR3 sequence: CASSLLSSGYYNEQFF.

The chain recombines TRBV13 with TRBJ2-5; TCRdb calls TRBD1, which cannot be checked without DNA. In germline, CDR1 is PRHDT, CDR2 FYEKMQ (reference sequence). This CDR3 region has 14 residues. The CDR3 reads CASSTWTGDETQYF.

The chain links TRBV30 to TRBJ2-7; TCRdb gives TRBD2 as the D gene, but with no DNA this cannot be confirmed. Germline loops: CDR1 GTSNPN, CDR2 SVGIG (reference sequence). The CDR3 runs 13 residues. The CDR3 reads CAWSMRGVGEQYF.

This rearrangement joins TRBV7-9 to TRBJ2-6. The CDR3 sequence is 17 residues long. Germline-derived CDR1 and CDR2 are SEHNR and FQNEAQ (reference sequence). The CDR3 sequence is CASSLTLQLVGANVLTF.

V is TRBV18 and J is TRBJ1-5; lacking DNA, the TRBD1 call made by TCRdb goes unchecked. The CDR3 length is 15 residues. Germline CDR1 KGHSH, CDR2 LQKENI. CDR3 protein: CASTDAQGFGQPQHF.

The V call is TRBV7-2, the J call TRBJ1-6. The CDR3 runs 16 residues. Germline V gene sequence: CDR1 SGHTA, CDR2 FQGNSA. The CDR3 sequence: CASSLSGITYNSPLHF.

The V gene is TRBV27, the J gene TRBJ2-5; absent DNA, TCRdb's TRBD2 call cannot be checked. Germline CDR1 MNHEY, CDR2 SMNVEV (reference sequence). CDR3 length: 15 residues. The chain's CDR3 is CASSFLAGGEETQYF.

The chain joins TRBV5-1 to TRBJ2-2; TCRdb calls TRBD2, which cannot be checked without DNA. Per germline, CDR1 SGHRS and CDR2 YFSETQ. The CDR3 runs 15 residues. CDR3 amino acids: CASESGTLNTGELFF.

V is TRBV29-1 and J is TRBJ2-1; TCRdb's D call of TRBD1 is untestable without DNA. Germline loops: CDR1 SQVTM, CDR2 ANQGSEA. The CDR3 sequence is 13 residues long. The CDR3 loop is CSVPGPGSNEQFF.

The chain is built from TRBV3-1 and TRBJ2-1; TCRdb reports TRBD1, a call that lacks DNA to check it against. This CDR3 has 16 residues. CDR1 and CDR2 from the germline V gene are LGHDT and YNNKEL (reference sequence). The CDR3: CASSQEGRGFYNEQFF.

V is TRBV6-1 and J is TRBJ2-2; TCRdb's assignment of TRBD1 cannot be checked, as there is no DNA. The length of the CDR3 is 15 residues. The germline gives CDR1 MNHNS, CDR2 SASEGT. CDR3 sequence: CATTLGGRDTGELFF.

This chain uses TRBV20-1 with TRBJ2-2; absent DNA, TCRdb's TRBD1 call cannot be checked. CDR1 is DFQATT, CDR2 SNEGSKA, per germline (reference sequence). CDR3 length: 15 residues. This chain's CDR3 is CSAPHSGFGTGELFF.

The CDR3 loop is CATNQGSDDEQFF. The chain combines TRBV24-1 with TRBJ2-1; TCRdb designates TRBD1, a call that cannot be tested without DNA. The length of the CDR3 is 13 residues. Germline loops: CDR1 KGHDR, CDR2 SFDVKD.

The chain joins TRBV10-3 to TRBJ2-3. CDR3 length: 11 amino acids. Germline V gene sequence: CDR1 ENHRY, CDR2 SYGVKD. The CDR3 loop reads CAITSTDTQYF.

This chain joins TRBV7-8 and TRBJ2-7; TCRdb reports TRBD1, a call that lacks DNA to check it against. Germline-derived CDR1 and CDR2 are SGHVS and FQNEAQ. The CDR3 has 15 amino acids. CDR3 sequence: CASSRIEGFPYEQYF.

J is TRBJ2-7 and V is TRBV5-1; lacking DNA, the TRBD2 call made by TCRdb goes unchecked. The CDR3 runs to 16 residues. Germline V gene sequence: CDR1 SGHRS, CDR2 YFSETQ. The CDR3 sequence is CASSFGPAGVTYEQYF.

The chain recombines TRBV7-2 with TRBJ2-5; TCRdb designates TRBD1, a call that cannot be tested without DNA. Per germline, CDR1 SGHTA and CDR2 FQGNSA. The CDR3 contains 14 residues. The CDR3 is CASGGQGAWETQYF.

The genes are TRBV7-2 and TRBJ2-7. Germline CDR1 is SGHTA and CDR2 is FQGNSA. This CDR3 has 16 amino acids. Here the CDR3 reads CASSLALKTGSLEQYF. Looking up the rest from reference TRBV7-2 and TRBJ2-7 gives the full variable domain: GAGVSQSPSNKVTEKGKDVELRCDPISGHTALYWYRQSLGQGLEFLIYFQGNSAPDKSGLPSDRFSAERTGGSVSTLTIQRTQQEDSAVYLCASSLALKTGSLEQYFGPGTRLTVT.

The gene calls are TRBV5-5 and TRBJ2-5. Germline CDR1 is SGHKS and CDR2 is YYEKEE (reference sequence). CDR3 length equals 13 residues. CDR3: CASSLWNRETQYF.

This chain joins TRBV21-1 and TRBJ2-1; no DNA is available, so the TRBD1 call from TCRdb remains unchecked. TRBV21-1 has pseudogene status. The CDR3 covers 12 residues. The CDR3 region is CASTLTGPEQFF.

The CDR3 sequence is CASSERGWDSTDTQYF. The V call is TRBV6-1, the J call TRBJ2-3; TCRdb's D gene call, TRBD1, goes unchecked for lack of DNA. Germline CDR1 and CDR2: MNHNS and SASEGT. CDR3 length: 16 residues.

The chain employs TRBV18 and TRBJ1-1; TCRdb lists TRBD1, though no DNA is available to test this call. CDR3 length equals 16 residues. The germline V gene has CDR1 KGHSH and CDR2 LQKENI. The chain's CDR3 is CASSPLNDRRRTEAFF.

The gene calls are TRBV5-5 and TRBJ1-5; TCRdb designates TRBD1, a call that cannot be tested without DNA. Germline V lookup: CDR1 SGHKS, CDR2 YYEKEE (reference sequence). The CDR3 contains 15 residues. The chain's CDR3 is CASSPFTGSNQPQHF.